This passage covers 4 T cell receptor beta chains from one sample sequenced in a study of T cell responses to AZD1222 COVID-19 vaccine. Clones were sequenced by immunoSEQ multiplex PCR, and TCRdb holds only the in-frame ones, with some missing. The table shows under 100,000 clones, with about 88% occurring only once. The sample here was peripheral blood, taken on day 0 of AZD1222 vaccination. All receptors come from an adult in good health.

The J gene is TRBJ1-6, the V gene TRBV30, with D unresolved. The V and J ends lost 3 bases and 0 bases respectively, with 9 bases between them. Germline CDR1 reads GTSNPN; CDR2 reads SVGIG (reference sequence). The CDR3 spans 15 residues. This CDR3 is CAWRTGSSYNSPLHF. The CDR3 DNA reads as TGTGCCTGGAGGACCGGTAGCTCCTATAATTCACCCCTCCACTTT.

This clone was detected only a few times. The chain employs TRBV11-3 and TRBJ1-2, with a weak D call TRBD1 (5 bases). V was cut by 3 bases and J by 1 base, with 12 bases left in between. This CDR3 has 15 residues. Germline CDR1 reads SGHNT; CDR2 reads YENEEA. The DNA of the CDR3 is TGTGCCAGCAGCTTCAAAGGGGCGAGTAACTATGGCTACACCTTC. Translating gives CASSFKGASNYGYTF. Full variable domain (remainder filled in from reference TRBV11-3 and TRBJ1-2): EAGVVQSPRYKIIEKKQPVAFWCNPISGHNTLYWYLQNLGQGPELLIRYENEEAVDDSQLPKDRFSAERLKGVDSTLKIQPAELGDSAVYLCASSFKGASNYGYTFGSGTRLTVV.

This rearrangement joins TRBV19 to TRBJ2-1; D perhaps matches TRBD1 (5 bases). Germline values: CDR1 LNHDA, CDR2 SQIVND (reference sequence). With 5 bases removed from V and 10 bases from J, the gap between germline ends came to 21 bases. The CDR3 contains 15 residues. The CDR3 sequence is CASSPLQQGLGEQFF. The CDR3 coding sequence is TGTGCCAGTAGTCCGCTACAGCAGGGCTTGGGAGAGCAGTTCTTC.

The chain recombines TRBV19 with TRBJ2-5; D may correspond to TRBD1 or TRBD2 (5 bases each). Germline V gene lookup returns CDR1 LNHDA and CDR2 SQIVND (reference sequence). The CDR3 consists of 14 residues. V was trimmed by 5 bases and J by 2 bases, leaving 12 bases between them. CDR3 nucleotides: TGTGCCAGTAGTGTATGGGGCGGGCAAGAGACCCAGTACTTC. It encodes CASSVWGGQETQYF.